This paragraph covers one T cell receptor beta chain sequence. Its cognate antigen is unknown. The sample comes from a study of CD8+ T cells in alopecia areata. Study observations and caveats: Mice gave a clearer picture of TCR sharing than patients did, possibly for HLA-related reasons.

The CDR3 is 14 amino acids. Per germline, CDR1 SGDLS and CDR2 YYNGEE. V dropped 1 base and J dropped 8 bases, with 10 bases sitting between them. Treatment noted: oral pan-JAK inhibitor, 5-10 mg twice daily. RNA, once extracted, was reverse transcribed into cDNA for use as the sequencing template. Generated by immunoSEQ multiplex PCR, the TCRdb table keeps only in-frame clones and is missing some. The sample includes roughly 170,000 clones, roughly 50% of them seen just once. This TCR was sampled from a human donor with alopecia areata. The sample consisted of CD8+ T cells sorted from blood, taken at week 24, from a patient treated with tofacitinib. V gene TRBV9 combines with J gene TRBJ1-6; D might be TRBD1 (5 bases). The CDR3 protein is CASSVQGGDSPLHF. The CDR3 DNA reads as TGTGCCAGCAGCGTACAGGGTGGAGATTCACCCCTCCACTTT. The whole variable domain, filled in from reference TRBV9 and TRBJ1-6, reads DSGVTQTPKHLITATGQRVTLRCSPRSGDLSVYWYQQSLDQGLQFLIQYYNGEERAKGNILERFSAQQFPDLHSELNLSSLELGDSALYFCASSVQGGDSPLHFGNGTRLTVT.